The entry below describes one TCR beta chain. Its antigen is unidentified. The CDR3 covers 15 residues. Trimming stripped 2 bases from V and 5 bases from J, with 12 bases between. Germline assignment: CDR1 SGHTA and CDR2 FQGTGA. Through a sample-barcoded 5' primer and a J-beta primer mix, a second PCR was run for roughly 6 to 11 cycles. TCRdb re-derived calls from the 5' RACE reads in MiXCR, one entry per CDR3 protein. The table has 650,000 to 1,000,000 distinct CDR3 sequences, roughly 35% seen once. The data belong to a study of blood T cells in healthy people across ages. Findings and limits, study-wide: Across the age range, TCR beta diversity per million T cells fell in a roughly linear way. Donors of long life had a larger count of naive CD4+ cells and greater diversity than aged donors.

Caucasian individuals from Russia who were healthy and aged 6 to 90 acted as donors. The chain has TRBV7-3 and TRBJ2-2, with D perhaps given as TRBD1 or TRBD2 (6 bases each). This TCR derives from a man in his late teens or twenties in good health. The sequencing input was blood. The CDR3 region has the DNA TGTGCCAGCAGCTTAGTGGGGGGCCAGACCGGGGAGCTGTTTTTT. Its protein product is CASSLVGGQTGELFF.